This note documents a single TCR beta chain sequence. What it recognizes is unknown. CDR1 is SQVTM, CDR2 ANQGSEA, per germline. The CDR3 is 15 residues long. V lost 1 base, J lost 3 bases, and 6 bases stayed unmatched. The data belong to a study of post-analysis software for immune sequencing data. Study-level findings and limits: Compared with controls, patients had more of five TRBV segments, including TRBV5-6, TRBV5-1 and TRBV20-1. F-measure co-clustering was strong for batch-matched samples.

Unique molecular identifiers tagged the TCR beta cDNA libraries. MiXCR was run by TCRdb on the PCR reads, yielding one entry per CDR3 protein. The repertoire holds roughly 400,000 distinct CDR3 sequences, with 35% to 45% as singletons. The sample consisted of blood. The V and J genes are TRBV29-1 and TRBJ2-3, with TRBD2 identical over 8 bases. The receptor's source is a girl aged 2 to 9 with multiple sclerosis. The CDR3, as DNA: TGCAGCGTTGAAGCGGGACTAGACACTACAGATACGCAGTATTTT. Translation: CSVEAGLDTTDTQYF.